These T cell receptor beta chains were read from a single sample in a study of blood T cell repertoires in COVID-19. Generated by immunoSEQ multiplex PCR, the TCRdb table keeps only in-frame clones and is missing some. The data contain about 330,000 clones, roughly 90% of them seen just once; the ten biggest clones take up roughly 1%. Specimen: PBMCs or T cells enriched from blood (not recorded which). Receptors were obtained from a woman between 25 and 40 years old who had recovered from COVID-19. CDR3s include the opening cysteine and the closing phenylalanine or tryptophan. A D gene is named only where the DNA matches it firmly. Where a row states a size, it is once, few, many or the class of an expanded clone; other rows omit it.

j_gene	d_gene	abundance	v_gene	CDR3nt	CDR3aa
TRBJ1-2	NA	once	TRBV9	TGTGCCAGCAGCTCTCCCGGGCAGGGGAAACCACAGGTATCCTATGGCTACACCTTC	CASSSPGQGKPQVSYGYTF
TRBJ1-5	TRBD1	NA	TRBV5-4	TGTGCCAGCAGCGCTGGGACAGGGAGGGATCAGCCCCAGCATTTT	CASSAGTGRDQPQHF
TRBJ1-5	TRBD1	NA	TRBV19	TGTGCCAGTAGTATCGGACAGGGAAGAGGCAATCAGCCCCAGCATTTT	CASSIGQGRGNQPQHF
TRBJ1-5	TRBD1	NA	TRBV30	TGTGCCTGGAGTCCCACAGGGGTTCAGCCCCAGCATTTT	CAWSPTGVQPQHF
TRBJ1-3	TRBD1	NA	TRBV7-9	TGTGCCAGCAGATCCGGACAGGGGAGAGGAAACACCATATATTTT	CASRSGQGRGNTIYF
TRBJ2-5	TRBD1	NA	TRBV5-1	TGCGCCAGCACCCGTGGGGACAGAAGCCAAGAGACCCAGTACTTC	CASTRGDRSQETQYF
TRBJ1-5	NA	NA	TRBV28	TGTGCCAGCAGGACTACTAATCAGCCCCAGCATTTT	CASRTTNQPQHF
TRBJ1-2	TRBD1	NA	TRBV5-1	TGCGCCAGCAGCCCGGACAGGGTGGGCGGCTACACCTTC	CASSPDRVGGYTF
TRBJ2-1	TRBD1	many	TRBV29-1	TGCAGCGTGGGGCAACCGGGACAGGGGTTCAATGAGCAGTTCTTC	CSVGQPGQGFNEQFF
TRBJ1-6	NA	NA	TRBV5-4	TGTGCCAGCAGCTTGGCGGGAATTCAGAATTCACCCCTCCACTTT	CASSLAGIQNSPLHF
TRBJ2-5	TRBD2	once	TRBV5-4	TGTGCCAGCAGCGCAACTAGCGGGGGCCAAGAGACCCAGTACTTC	CASSATSGGQETQYF
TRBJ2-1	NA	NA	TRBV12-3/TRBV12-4	TGTGCCAGCAGTTTTAGAGACAATGAGCAGTTCTTC	CASSFRDNEQFF
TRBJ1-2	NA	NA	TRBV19	TGTGCCAGTAGTCCTAGGACTGGTGGCTACACCTTC	CASSPRTGGYTF
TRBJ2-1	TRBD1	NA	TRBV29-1	TGCAGCGGCCACAGGGGGCTGAACTACAATGAGCAGTTCTTC	CSGHRGLNYNEQFF
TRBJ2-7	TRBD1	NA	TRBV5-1	TGCGCCAGCAGCTTGGATCGACAGGGGCCCTACGAGCAGTACTTC	CASSLDRQGPYEQYF
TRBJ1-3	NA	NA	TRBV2	TGTGCCACCACCCCCGGGTCTGGAAACACCATATATTTT	CATTPGSGNTIYF
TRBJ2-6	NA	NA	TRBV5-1	TGCGCCAGCAGCCCAAATACAGGGTCTGGGGCCAACGTCCTGACTTTC	CASSPNTGSGANVLTF
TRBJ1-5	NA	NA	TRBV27	TGTGCCAGCAATAGGGGAGGAGGAGGTCAGCCCCAGCATTTT	CASNRGGGGQPQHF
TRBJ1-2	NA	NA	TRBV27	TGTGCCAGCAGTGCAGCGATCGTTGGCCTAGAGGGCTACACCTTC	CASSAAIVGLEGYTF
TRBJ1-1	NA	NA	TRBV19	TGTGCCAGTAATTGGGGGCCGAACACTGAAGCTTTCTTT	CASNWGPNTEAFF
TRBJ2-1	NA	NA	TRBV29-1	TGCAGCGTTGAAGTTACAGGGATCCTGTTCTTC	CSVEVTGILFF
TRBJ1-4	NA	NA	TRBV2	TGTGCCAGCACCGCCTACGGGAGGGGGGGTGAAAAACTGTTTTTT	CASTAYGRGGEKLFF
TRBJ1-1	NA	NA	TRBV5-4	TGTGCCAGCAGCCGGACGGGGGACACTGAAGCTTTCTTT	CASSRTGDTEAFF
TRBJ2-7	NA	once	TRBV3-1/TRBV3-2	TGTGCCAGCAGCCGAGCAGGGGCCCCGTCCTACGAGCAGTACTTC	CASSRAGAPSYEQYF
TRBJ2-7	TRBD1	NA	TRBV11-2	TGTGCCAGCAGCCCCGGGACAGGCTCGCACGAGCAGTACTTC	CASSPGTGSHEQYF
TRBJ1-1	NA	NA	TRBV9	TGTGCCAGCAGCGTAGGCGCCCGAAGACGGGACACCGAAGCTTTCTTT	CASSVGARRRDTEAFF
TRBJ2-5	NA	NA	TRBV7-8	TGTGCCAGCAGCTTAGCAGGGAGGGAGACCCAGTACTTC	CASSLAGRETQYF
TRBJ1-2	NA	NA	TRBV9	TGTGCCAGCAGCTTTCGCGGGGGCGCGGGTTATGGCTACACCTTC	CASSFRGGAGYGYTF
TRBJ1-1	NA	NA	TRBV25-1	TGTGCCACCCGCCTCACCCAGTGCACTGAAGCTTTCTTT	CATRLTQCTEAFF